The TCR beta chain under discussion was sequenced for a study of PD-1 blockade in classical Hodgkin lymphoma. Profiled with immunoSEQ multiplex PCR; TCRdb holds only in-frame clones, not every one. The sample includes 98,000 or so clones, 89% of them seen just once. Each patient relapsed following autologous stem cell transplantation, and prior brentuximab vedotin exposure differed. The CDR3 length is 13 residues. V lost 5 bases, J lost 1 base, and 8 bases lay in between. Germline CDR1 is LNHDA and CDR2 is SQIVND (reference sequence). This material consisted of peripheral blood mononuclear cells (PBMCs), taken before the second cycle of nivolumab. The chain links TRBV19 to TRBJ1-2; no clear D. The receptor comes from a human donor with classical Hodgkin lymphoma. The CDR3 DNA reads as TGTGCCAGTAGTGGGTCAAATAACTATGGCTACACCTTC. As protein: CASSGSNNYGYTF. Full variable domain (missing parts from reference TRBV19 and TRBJ1-2): DGGITQSPKYLFRKEGQNVTLSCEQNLNHDAMYWYRQDPGQGLRLIYYSQIVNDFQKGDIAEGYSVSREKKESFPLTVTSAQKNPTAFYLCASSGSNNYGYTFGSGTRLTVV.